The 32 T cell receptor beta chains reported below all come from one sample, sequenced in a study of blood T cells in healthy people across ages. With a J-beta primer mix and a sample-barcoded 5' primer, a second PCR ran about 6 to 11 cycles. TCRdb called the 5' RACE reads again in MiXCR, with one record for every CDR3 protein. This sample has about 730,000 distinct CDR3 sequences; 35% to 45% occur once, and the top ten carry roughly 19%. Source material: blood. Source of these receptors: a woman aged 55-70 years in good health.

This clonotype was recorded a few times. This chain uses TRBV6-6 with TRBJ2-3, with 12 bases aligning to TRBD2. The germline CDR1 and CDR2 sequences are MNHNY and SVGAGI (reference sequence). V shed 5 bases, J shed 8 bases, and the junction held 5 bases outside the gene matches. This CDR3 is 14 amino acids long. CDR3 in DNA: TGTGCCAGCAGTCACCCGACTAGCGGGAGTACGCAGTATTTT. This codes for CASSHPTSGSTQYF.

This clonotype was observed at least ten times. The gene calls are TRBV4-3 and TRBJ2-1; 7 bases align to TRBD1. J gave up 2 bases and V 4 bases, and 5 bases lay outside the gene matches. CDR1 and CDR2 (germline): LGHNA, YSLEER. The CDR3 length is 15 residues. Here the CDR3 reads CASSLGQEPYNEQFF. The CDR3 DNA reads as TGCGCCAGCAGCCTCGGACAGGAACCCTACAATGAGCAGTTCTTC.

The chain combines TRBV7-2 with TRBJ1-2; TRBD1 aligns across 7 bases. V lost 5 bases and J lost 7; bases outside the gene matches: 7. This CDR3 region has 13 residues. The germline CDR1 and CDR2 sequences are SGHTA and FQGNSA. As DNA, the CDR3 is TGTGCCAGCAGCCCGGACAGGATCGCTGGCTACACCTTC. Its translation is CASSPDRIAGYTF. Combining the CDR3 with reference TRBV7-2 and TRBJ1-2 gives the whole variable domain GAGVSQSPSNKVTEKGKDVELRCDPISGHTALYWYRQSLGQGLEFLIYFQGNSAPDKSGLPSDRFSAERTGGSVSTLTIQRTQQEDSAVYLCASSPDRIAGYTFGSGTRLTVV.

This chain uses TRBV7-9 with TRBJ2-7; 14 bases fit TRBD2. Trimming took 5 bases from V and 7 from J; bases not matched to a gene: 10. Germline assignment: CDR1 SEHNR and CDR2 FQNEAQ (reference sequence). The CDR3 length is 16 residues. This chain's CDR3 is CASSLGLAGGLREQYF. The CDR3 nucleotides are TGTGCCAGCAGCCTTGGACTAGCGGGGGGTCTACGGGAGCAGTACTTC. The full variable domain, rest sourced from reference TRBV7-9 and TRBJ2-7, is DTGVSQNPRHKITKRGQNVTFRCDPISEHNRLYWYRQTLGQGPEFLTYFQNEAQLEKSRLLSDRFSAERPKGSFSTLEIQRTEQGDSAMYLCASSLGLAGGLREQYFGPGTRLTVT.

Note on this clonotype: Sequence at one end of the junction differs from germline and may be a read error. The rearrangement links TRBV3-1 to TRBJ2-1; possibly TRBD2 for D (5 bases). CDR1 is LGHDT and CDR2 is YNNKEL in the germline V gene (reference sequence). This CDR3 spans 15 amino acids. CDR3 sequence reads: CPSSGSSGSYNEQFF. In DNA, the CDR3 is TGTCCCAGCAGCGGTAGCTCCGGCTCCTACAATGAGCAGTTCTTC.

The chain links TRBV6-1 to TRBJ2-7, with D maybe TRBD2 (5 bases). V gave up 3 bases and J gave up 0 bases, with 6 bases separating them. CDR1 is MNHNS and CDR2 is SASEGT in the germline V gene. The CDR3 length is 13 residues. This CDR3 is CASSDRGSYEQYF. The CDR3 DNA sequence: TGTGCCAGCAGTGACCGGGGCTCCTACGAGCAGTACTTC.

V gene TRBV6-1 combines with J gene TRBJ1-1, with 7 bases that match TRBD1. After removal of 7 bases from V and 7 bases from J, the junction contained 9 bases not matched to a gene. Germline CDR1 and CDR2: MNHNS and SASEGT. CDR3 length: 13 amino acids. The CDR3 bases are TGTGCCAGCATTACAGGGGCCCCACGTGAAGCTTTCTTT. Translated: CASITGAPREAFF.

The chain links TRBV28 to TRBJ2-3, with a tentative D call TRBD1 (6 bases). V was shortened by 3 bases and J by 0 bases, with 10 bases between the two germline ends. This CDR3 comprises 15 residues. CDR1 MDHEN and CDR2 SYDVKM come from the germline V gene. As DNA, the CDR3 is TGTGCCAGCAGTTTGACAGGATTTAGCACAGATACGCAGTATTTT. It translates to CASSLTGFSTDTQYF. The variable domain in full, completed from reference TRBV28 and TRBJ2-3, reads DVKVTQSSRYLVKRTGEKVFLECVQDMDHENMFWYRQDPGLGLRLIYFSYDVKMKEKGDIPEGYSVSREKKERFSLILESASTNQTSMYLCASSLTGFSTDTQYFGPGTRLTVL.

CDR3 bases: TGTGCCAGCAGCAAACCGCACGAGCAGTACTTC. Translation gives CASSKPHEQYF. The gene calls are TRBV21-1 and TRBJ2-4. The J call may be incorrect, as the DNA end agrees better with TRBJ2-7. TRBV21-1 has pseudogene status. The length of the CDR3 is 11 residues.

The chain uses TRBV6-2 or TRBV6-3 and TRBJ2-1, with 7 bases identical to TRBD1. The J segment lost 4 bases and the V segment lost 10 bases, leaving 7 bases of the junction unmatched. CDR3 length: 13 residues. The germline V gene encodes CDR1 MNHEY and CDR2 SVGEGT. CDR3 region: CATEAGGYNEQFF. For the CDR3, the DNA is TGTGCCACAGAAGCAGGGGGATACAATGAGCAGTTCTTC.

This clonotype turned up a few times. V gene TRBV24-1 combines with J gene TRBJ2-1; the match to TRBD2 covers 8 bases. This CDR3 has 18 residues. Trimming took 8 bases from V and 2 from J; bases not matched to a gene: 16. The V gene's germline CDR1 is KGHDR and CDR2 SFDVKD. The CDR3 DNA reads as TGTGCCACCATGCCAGGGACTACCGGGAGGGACCCCTACAATGAGCAGTTCTTC. It encodes CATMPGTTGRDPYNEQFF.

This clonotype has a count of ten or more. V and J are TRBV7-2 and TRBJ2-5; D is uncertain. The CDR3 is 14 residues long. Trimming stripped 0 bases from V and 5 bases from J, with 10 bases between. Germline assignment: CDR1 SGHTA and CDR2 FQGNSA. The CDR3 region is CASSLAWGSETQYF. DNA of the CDR3: TGTGCCAGCAGCTTAGCCTGGGGATCGGAGACCCAGTACTTC.

Notes on this clonotype: Relative to the germline gene, one junction end is altered; a read error may explain this. The rearrangement uses TRBV19 and TRBJ1-4; TRBD1 might be the D (5 bases). Germline V gene sequence: CDR1 LNHDA, CDR2 SQIVND (reference sequence). The CDR3 is 16 amino acids. This chain's CDR3 is CTSSADRGVKGEKLFF. The CDR3 DNA reads as TGTACCAGTAGTGCCGACCGGGGGGTCAAGGGCGAAAAACTGTTTTTT.

This rearrangement joins TRBV12-3 or TRBV12-4 to TRBJ2-1, with 10 bases fitting TRBD2. The junction had 3 bases not matched to a gene; V was cut back by 0 bases and J by 7 bases. The CDR3 spans 15 residues. The CDR3 nucleotides read TGTGCCAGCAGTTTAGCACTAGCGGGGAGGAATGAGCAGTTCTTC. The encoded protein is CASSLALAGRNEQFF.

J is TRBJ2-3 and V is TRBV3-1; D ambiguous. With 1 base removed from V and 5 bases from J, the gap between germline ends came to 10 bases. This CDR3 is 14 amino acids long. Germline CDR1 reads LGHDT; CDR2 reads YNNKEL (reference sequence). In DNA, the CDR3 is TGTGCCAGCAGCCAAGGAGGAGCTGGAGATACGCAGTATTTT. Encoded protein: CASSQGGAGDTQYF.

The genes are TRBV28 and TRBJ2-1; tentative D call: TRBD1 (6 bases). Per the germline V gene, CDR1 is MDHEN and CDR2 is SYDVKM. The CDR3 is made up of 17 amino acids. Trimming stripped 6 bases from V and 0 bases from J, with 18 bases between. In DNA form, the CDR3 reads TGTGCCAGCAGCTCTGCCGGGACACCGAGCTCCTACAATGAGCAGTTCTTC. The encoded protein is CASSSAGTPSSYNEQFF.

As DNA, the CDR3 is TGTGCCAGCAGTAGGAGGGACAGGGAGGTCACTGAAGCTTTCTTT. As protein: CASSRRDREVTEAFF. V gene TRBV6-5 combines with J gene TRBJ1-1; 9 bases match TRBD1. The V gene end was trimmed by 5 bases and the J gene end by 4 bases; junction bases not matched to a gene: 8. Germline lookup yields CDR1 MNHEY and CDR2 SVGAGI. CDR3 size: 15 residues.

This clonotype came up once. The genes are TRBV6-2 or TRBV6-3 and TRBJ2-1; 8 nucleotides align to TRBD2. V lost 0 bases and J lost 7; bases outside the gene matches: 8. This CDR3 contains 16 residues. Germline V CDR1 and CDR2: MNHEY, SVGEGT. As DNA, the CDR3 is TGTGCCAGCAGTTACTCCGCGGGAGGACGTGGAAATGAGCAGTTCTTC. Its protein is CASSYSAGGRGNEQFF.

V is TRBV20-1 and J is TRBJ2-1; D may be TRBD1 or TRBD2 (6 bases each). Looked up from germline, CDR1 is DFQATT and CDR2 is SNEGSKA (reference sequence). Trimming took 3 bases from V and 7 from J, leaving 28 bases between them. The CDR3 length is 18 residues. The CDR3 DNA is TGCAGTGCTAGGGATCGGACGAGGGGGGCTTGGTTTCGGAATGAGCAGTTCTTC. Encoded protein: CSARDRTRGAWFRNEQFF.

This clonotype was seen many times. The chain employs TRBV29-1 and TRBJ2-7; the D is unclear. Germline CDR1 is SQVTM and CDR2 is ANQGSEA. V gave up 4 bases and J gave up 2 bases, with 15 bases separating them. The CDR3 loop spans 14 amino acids. The DNA of the CDR3 is TGCAGCGTTGTTCCCCGCGTATCGACCTACGAGCAGTACTTC. It specifies CSVVPRVSTYEQYF.

The chain uses TRBV7-3 and TRBJ2-3, with 7 bases fitting TRBD2. The CDR3 length is 17 residues. The V gene end was trimmed by 5 bases and the J gene end by 0 bases; junction bases not matched to a gene: 11. Germline lookup yields CDR1 SGHTA and CDR2 FQGTGA. CDR3 coding DNA: TGTGCCAGCAGCCGCCCGGCTAGCGGACCTAGCACAGATACGCAGTATTTT. Protein sequence: CASSRPASGPSTDTQYF.

This clonotype came up many times. The chain links TRBV3-1 to TRBJ2-3, with 7 bases that match TRBD1. CDR1 and CDR2 (germline): LGHDT, YNNKEL (reference sequence). This CDR3 spans 14 amino acids. With V trimmed by 5 bases and J by 5 bases, 7 bases remained unmatched. The CDR3 region is CASSSQGDGDTQYF. DNA for the CDR3: TGTGCCAGCAGCTCCCAGGGGGACGGAGATACGCAGTATTTT.

This clonotype was counted only a few times. This chain links TRBV7-9 with TRBJ1-1, with D perhaps matching TRBD1 (5 bases). The CDR3 sequence is 14 residues long. The ends were cut back, 1 base at V and 3 bases at J, with 9 bases in the middle. From germline, CDR1 is SEHNR and CDR2 FQNEAQ (reference sequence). The DNA for the CDR3 is TGTGCCAGCAGCTTAGGTCGAGGGGACACTGAAGCTTTCTTT. Translating it yields CASSLGRGDTEAFF.

This clonotype came up once. A much larger clone is a single base away; this may be a read error. The chain recombines TRBV5-6 with TRBJ2-7; D uncertain. TRBJ2-4 explains the end of the DNA better; the J call may be wrong. Germline V lookup: CDR1 SGHDT, CDR2 YYEEEE. The CDR3 covers 14 residues. The CDR3 sequence: CAGSFGSAKNIQYF. The CDR3 DNA sequence: TGTGCCGGCAGCTTTGGGTCAGCCAAAAACATTCAGTACTTC.

This sequence joins TRBV7-3 and TRBJ1-1; a weak D match, TRBD1 (6 bases). CDR1 and CDR2 (germline): SGHTA, FQGTGA. V lost 6 bases and J lost 8, with 16 bases in between. The CDR3 has 13 amino acids. In DNA, the CDR3 is TGTGCCAGCAGTTCCCAGCGGGACAACGAAGCTTTCTTT. It specifies CASSSQRDNEAFF.

The rearrangement links TRBV12-3 or TRBV12-4 to TRBJ1-5; D is unclear. Trimming removed 3 bases from V and 4 bases from J, with 10 bases in between. The CDR3 totals 14 residues. The CDR3 protein is CASSFRIGNQPQHF. The CDR3 region has the DNA TGTGCCAGCAGTTTTCGAATTGGGAATCAGCCCCAGCATTTT.

With regard to this clonotype: One end of the junction fails to match germline, which may point to a read error. The gene calls are TRBV7-8 and TRBJ1-1; D is ambiguous. The CDR3 totals 15 residues. Germline values: CDR1 SGHVS, CDR2 FQNEAQ. The CDR3 is CASSVGSAVNTDAFF. The DNA for the CDR3 is TGTGCCAGCAGCGTAGGATCTGCAGTGAACACTGACGCTTTCTTT.

The sample holds a few counts of this clonotype. The chain couples TRBV6-1 to TRBJ2-3; 8 bases align to TRBD2. Germline loops: CDR1 MNHNS, CDR2 SASEGT. CDR3 length: 14 residues. J was trimmed by 5 bases and V by 6 bases; bases with no gene match: 7. CDR3 amino acids: CASRTGGPGDTQYF. DNA of the CDR3: TGTGCCAGCAGAACGGGGGGGCCGGGAGATACGCAGTATTTT.

The chain joins TRBV20-1 to TRBJ1-2; TRBD1 matches at 9 bases. Germline CDR1 reads DFQATT; CDR2 reads SNEGSKA (reference sequence). The CDR3 runs to 14 residues. CDR3: CSARTGEDHYGYTF. The CDR3 DNA sequence: TGCAGCGCCCGGACAGGGGAGGATCACTATGGCTACACCTTC.

The chain joins TRBV24-1 to TRBJ2-7; 11 bases align to TRBD2. CDR1 and CDR2 (germline): KGHDR, SFDVKD. After removal of 5 bases from V and 3 bases from J, the junction contained 14 bases not matched to a gene. CDR3 length: 18 amino acids. Written as DNA, the CDR3 is TGTGCCACCAGTGGGGTTAGCGGGAGGGCCTCATCCGTCTACGAGCAGTACTTC. This sequence encodes CATSGVSGRASSVYEQYF.

This clonotype was counted a single time. Possible read error: a much larger clone is one base away. V and J are TRBV4-1 and TRBJ2-7; D perhaps matches TRBD1 (5 bases). Between the trimmed V and J ends, which lost 1 base and 2 bases, there was a span of 9 bases. There are 14 residues in the CDR3. Germline loops: CDR1 MGHRA, CDR2 YSYEKL. CDR3: CASSQGSGPYEQYF. The CDR3 DNA reads as TGCGCCAGCAGCCAAGGGTCAGGGCCCTACGAGCAGTACTTC.

This chain connects TRBV28 to TRBJ1-6, with 7 nucleotides matching TRBD1. The ends lost 3 bases at V and 5 bases at J; junction bases unmatched: 7. Germline CDR1 and CDR2: MDHEN and SYDVKM. This CDR3 region has 16 residues. DNA of the CDR3: TGTGCCAGCAGTTTCCCCAGGGGGGAGGATAATTCACCCCTCCACTTT. Amino acids: CASSFPRGEDNSPLHF.